Listed below are T cell receptor beta chains from one sample, sequenced in a study of T cells and Merkel cell carcinoma outcomes. TCRdb's copy holds only in-frame clones and misses some; the assay was immunoSEQ multiplex PCR. Seen here are under 8,000 clones, 80% to 95% observed once, and the top ten hold about 3%. Sequencing input: tumor tissue from Merkel cell carcinoma. The source of these receptors is a human donor with Merkel cell carcinoma. The CDR3 runs from the conserved cysteine through the conserved F or W. Each record gives: J gene, clone size, V gene, D gene, CDR3 protein, CDR3 DNA. D genes are given only for firm matches. Part of the rows lack a size; the others show once, few, many or a class for expanded clones.

J gene: TRBJ1-6; clone size: NA; V gene: TRBV30; D gene: NA; CDR3 protein: CAWSFRTNSPLHF; CDR3 DNA: TGTGCCTGGAGTTTCCGGACTAATTCACCCCTCCACTTT
J gene: TRBJ2-5; clone size: NA; V gene: TRBV4-2; D gene: TRBD2; CDR3 protein: CASSQVSSGGEETQYF; CDR3 DNA: TGTGCCAGCAGCCAAGTAAGCAGCGGGGGTGAGGAGACCCAGTACTTC
J gene: TRBJ2-2; clone size: NA; V gene: TRBV5-4; D gene: NA; CDR3 protein: CASSLVDFRDGELFF; CDR3 DNA: TGTGCCAGCAGCTTGGTGGACTTCCGGGACGGGGAGCTGTTTTTT
J gene: TRBJ1-5; clone size: NA; V gene: TRBV7-8; D gene: NA; CDR3 protein: CASSLTDSFNQPQHF; CDR3 DNA: TGTGCCAGCAGCTTAACGGACAGCTTCAATCAGCCCCAGCATTTT
J gene: TRBJ2-5; clone size: NA; V gene: TRBV29-1; D gene: NA; CDR3 protein: CSVEDLVGVETQYF; CDR3 DNA: TGCAGCGTTGAAGATCTGGTAGGGGTAGAGACCCAGTACTTC
J gene: TRBJ1-2; clone size: once; V gene: TRBV7-2; D gene: TRBD1; CDR3 protein: CASSLGTGAGYTF; CDR3 DNA: TGTGCCAGCAGCTTAGGGACAGGGGCCGGCTACACCTTC
J gene: TRBJ1-2; clone size: NA; V gene: TRBV29-1; D gene: TRBD1; CDR3 protein: CSVQREGTGHYGYTF; CDR3 DNA: TGCAGCGTACAGAGGGAAGGGACAGGGCACTATGGCTACACCTTC
J gene: TRBJ2-5; clone size: NA; V gene: TRBV5-4; D gene: TRBD1; CDR3 protein: CASSLGQGFSETQYF; CDR3 DNA: TGTGCCAGCAGCTTGGGACAGGGTTTTTCGGAGACCCAGTACTTC
J gene: TRBJ2-2; clone size: once; V gene: TRBV30; D gene: NA; CDR3 protein: CAWSVGGRTNTGELFF; CDR3 DNA: TGTGCCTGGAGTGTAGGGGGACGGACGAACACCGGGGAGCTGTTTTTT
J gene: TRBJ2-5; clone size: NA; V gene: TRBV27; D gene: NA; CDR3 protein: CASSLSAYIQETQYF; CDR3 DNA: TGTGCCAGCAGTTTATCTGCGTACATTCAAGAGACCCAGTACTTC
J gene: TRBJ2-3; clone size: NA; V gene: TRBV6-6; D gene: NA; CDR3 protein: CASSGSRALDTQYF; CDR3 DNA: TGTGCCAGCAGTGGATCCCGGGCGCTAGATACGCAGTATTTT
J gene: TRBJ2-4; clone size: NA; V gene: TRBV30; D gene: NA; CDR3 protein: CAWSARAINIQYF; CDR3 DNA: TGTGCCTGGAGTGCTCGGGCGATTAACATTCAGTACTTC
J gene: TRBJ2-1; clone size: NA; V gene: TRBV5-1; D gene: NA; CDR3 protein: CASSLPTNYNEQFF; CDR3 DNA: TGCGCCAGCAGCTTACCAACTAACTACAATGAGCAGTTCTTC
J gene: TRBJ2-1; clone size: NA; V gene: TRBV7-9; D gene: NA; CDR3 protein: CASSPTLGNNEQFF; CDR3 DNA: TGTGCCAGCAGCCCGACGTTAGGGAACAATGAGCAGTTCTTC
J gene: TRBJ2-1; clone size: NA; V gene: TRBV4-2; D gene: NA; CDR3 protein: CASSQPRHINEQFF; CDR3 DNA: TGTGCCAGCAGCCAACCCAGGCATATCAATGAGCAGTTCTTC
J gene: TRBJ2-1; clone size: once; V gene: TRBV4-2; D gene: NA; CDR3 protein: CASSSGGGWNEQFF; CDR3 DNA: TGTGCCAGCAGTTCCGGCGGGGGCTGGAATGAGCAGTTCTTC
J gene: TRBJ1-1; clone size: NA; V gene: TRBV5-6; D gene: TRBD1; CDR3 protein: CASSTPGTGGNTEAFF; CDR3 DNA: TGTGCCAGCAGCACTCCCGGGACAGGGGGGAACACTGAAGCTTTCTTT
J gene: TRBJ2-3; clone size: once; V gene: TRBV7-6; D gene: NA; CDR3 protein: CASSLQGGGRGNTQYF; CDR3 DNA: TGTGCCAGCAGCTTACAGGGGGGGGGCCGAGGAAATACGCAGTATTTT
J gene: TRBJ2-1; clone size: few; V gene: TRBV5-6; D gene: TRBD1; CDR3 protein: CASSFTGTGVYNEQFF; CDR3 DNA: TGTGCCAGCAGCTTCACTGGGACAGGGGTCTACAATGAGCAGTTCTTC
J gene: TRBJ1-2; clone size: NA; V gene: TRBV30; D gene: NA; CDR3 protein: CAWSVPRTRNGYTF; CDR3 DNA: TGTGCCTGGAGTGTACCGCGCACCAGAAATGGCTACACCTTC
J gene: TRBJ2-3; clone size: NA; V gene: TRBV7-2; D gene: TRBD2; CDR3 protein: CASSPVAGGRVDTQYF; CDR3 DNA: TGTGCCAGCAGCCCTGTAGCGGGGGGCAGGGTAGATACGCAGTATTTT
J gene: TRBJ2-3; clone size: NA; V gene: TRBV4-2; D gene: NA; CDR3 protein: CASSQSVGTDTQYF; CDR3 DNA: TGTGCCAGCAGCCAATCCGTAGGGACAGATACGCAGTATTTT
J gene: TRBJ1-3; clone size: NA; V gene: TRBV6-5; D gene: NA; CDR3 protein: CASSYGASGNTIYF; CDR3 DNA: TGTGCCAGCAGTTACGGGGCCTCTGGAAACACCATATATTTT
J gene: TRBJ2-3; clone size: NA; V gene: TRBV6-1; D gene: TRBD1; CDR3 protein: CASSEGGTGVDTQYF; CDR3 DNA: TGTGCCAGCAGTGAAGGTGGGACAGGGGTAGATACGCAGTATTTT
J gene: TRBJ2-1; clone size: NA; V gene: TRBV6-6; D gene: NA; CDR3 protein: CASSYSSPGSNEQFF; CDR3 DNA: TGTGCCAGCAGTTACTCCTCACCCGGGAGCAATGAGCAGTTCTTC
J gene: TRBJ2-7; clone size: NA; V gene: TRBV7-6; D gene: NA; CDR3 protein: CASSSLIGGPTYEQYF; CDR3 DNA: TGTGCCAGCAGCTCCTTAATAGGTGGGCCAACCTACGAGCAGTACTTC
J gene: TRBJ1-6; clone size: NA; V gene: TRBV2; D gene: NA; CDR3 protein: CASRRDPNSPLHF; CDR3 DNA: TGTGCCAGCAGGCGGGATCCGAATTCACCCCTCCACTTT
J gene: TRBJ1-6; clone size: NA; V gene: TRBV19; D gene: NA; CDR3 protein: CASRPGSSYNSPLHF; CDR3 DNA: TGTGCCAGTAGGCCGGGGAGCTCCTATAATTCACCCCTCCACTTT
J gene: TRBJ2-6; clone size: NA; V gene: TRBV7-9; D gene: NA; CDR3 protein: CASSLRRGNSGANVLTF; CDR3 DNA: TGTGCCAGCAGCTTGAGGCGGGGCAACTCTGGGGCCAACGTCCTGACTTTC
J gene: TRBJ1-2; clone size: NA; V gene: TRBV7-3; D gene: NA; CDR3 protein: CASSLENQGNYGYTF; CDR3 DNA: TGTGCCAGCAGCTTAGAAAATCAGGGAAACTATGGCTACACCTTC
J gene: TRBJ2-1; clone size: NA; V gene: TRBV4-3; D gene: NA; CDR3 protein: CASSLPAGASTNEQFF; CDR3 DNA: TGCGCCAGCAGCCTCCCGGCAGGCGCCTCAACTAATGAGCAGTTCTTC
J gene: TRBJ2-1; clone size: NA; V gene: TRBV7-9; D gene: NA; CDR3 protein: CASSPAAVLATNEQFF; CDR3 DNA: TGTGCCAGCAGTCCCGCGGCCGTGCTAGCTACCAATGAGCAGTTCTTC
J gene: TRBJ1-1; clone size: few; V gene: TRBV30; D gene: NA; CDR3 protein: CAWSVRVEGMAFF; CDR3 DNA: TGTGCCTGGAGTGTACGTGTGGAGGGTATGGCTTTCTTT
J gene: TRBJ1-3; clone size: NA; V gene: TRBV5-5; D gene: TRBD1; CDR3 protein: CASSLRAGGLDNTIYF; CDR3 DNA: TGTGCCAGCAGCTTGAGGGCAGGGGGCTTGGATAACACCATATATTTT
J gene: TRBJ2-1; clone size: NA; V gene: TRBV5-4; D gene: NA; CDR3 protein: CASSLASDRAGKNEQFF; CDR3 DNA: TGTGCCAGCAGCCTTGCAAGCGACAGGGCGGGGAAGAATGAGCAGTTCTTC
J gene: TRBJ2-2; clone size: NA; V gene: TRBV6-4; D gene: NA; CDR3 protein: CASSDAGVGNTGELFF; CDR3 DNA: TGTGCCAGCAGTGACGCTGGGGTAGGGAACACCGGGGAGCTGTTTTTT
J gene: TRBJ1-2; clone size: NA; V gene: TRBV30; D gene: NA; CDR3 protein: CAWLRLYYGYTF; CDR3 DNA: TGTGCCTGGTTAAGGCTTTACTATGGCTACACCTTC
J gene: TRBJ1-2; clone size: NA; V gene: TRBV6-5; D gene: NA; CDR3 protein: CASSYGGANYGYTF; CDR3 DNA: TGTGCCAGCAGTTACGGGGGGGCTAACTATGGCTACACCTTC
J gene: TRBJ1-6; clone size: NA; V gene: TRBV12-5; D gene: NA; CDR3 protein: CASGLRGEGRSYNSPLHF; CDR3 DNA: TGTGCTAGTGGTTTGAGGGGGGAAGGGCGGTCCTATAATTCACCCCTCCACTTT
J gene: TRBJ1-5; clone size: NA; V gene: TRBV12-5; D gene: TRBD1; CDR3 protein: CASGGDSGLPQHF; CDR3 DNA: TGTGCTAGTGGGGGGGACAGTGGGCTGCCCCAGCATTTT
J gene: TRBJ2-6; clone size: NA; V gene: TRBV7-2; D gene: NA; CDR3 protein: CASSLGPGAGANVLTF; CDR3 DNA: TGTGCCAGCAGCTTAGGTCCAGGGGCTGGGGCCAACGTCCTGACTTTC
J gene: TRBJ2-7; clone size: NA; V gene: TRBV4-2; D gene: NA; CDR3 protein: CASSQDSGLVSSYEQYF; CDR3 DNA: TGTGCCAGCAGCCAAGATAGTGGCTTAGTGAGCTCCTACGAGCAGTACTTC
J gene: TRBJ2-3; clone size: NA; V gene: TRBV5-1; D gene: NA; CDR3 protein: CASSSTPPGQYF; CDR3 DNA: TGCGCCAGCAGCTCGACACCCCCAGGCCAGTATTTT
J gene: TRBJ1-4; clone size: NA; V gene: TRBV18; D gene: TRBD1; CDR3 protein: CASLPGQGVPNEKLFF; CDR3 DNA: TGTGCCAGCTTACCGGGACAGGGTGTACCTAATGAAAAACTGTTTTTT
J gene: TRBJ2-7; clone size: NA; V gene: TRBV27; D gene: NA; CDR3 protein: CASSFGLTEQYF; CDR3 DNA: TGTGCCAGCAGTTTCGGACTAACCGAGCAGTACTTC
J gene: TRBJ2-1; clone size: NA; V gene: TRBV6-5; D gene: TRBD2; CDR3 protein: CASTTPGTGGQFF; CDR3 DNA: TGTGCCAGCACCACCCCTGGGACGGGAGGGCAGTTCTTC
J gene: TRBJ1-2; clone size: NA; V gene: TRBV19; D gene: TRBD1; CDR3 protein: CASSLPGTGGVYGYTF; CDR3 DNA: TGTGCCAGTAGTCTCCCTGGGACAGGGGGGGTCTATGGCTACACCTTC
J gene: TRBJ1-2; clone size: NA; V gene: TRBV11-1; D gene: NA; CDR3 protein: CASTEMGHANYGYTF; CDR3 DNA: TGTGCCAGCACCGAAATGGGACACGCGAACTATGGCTACACCTTC
J gene: TRBJ1-2; clone size: NA; V gene: TRBV29-1; D gene: NA; CDR3 protein: CSVTSNYGYTF; CDR3 DNA: TGCAGCGTTACGTCGAACTATGGCTACACCTTC
J gene: TRBJ2-1; clone size: NA; V gene: TRBV5-6; D gene: NA; CDR3 protein: CASSLDNEGYAGPNEQFF; CDR3 DNA: TGTGCCAGCAGCTTGGACAATGAGGGGTACGCGGGGCCTAATGAGCAGTTCTTC
J gene: TRBJ1-2; clone size: NA; V gene: TRBV11-2; D gene: NA; CDR3 protein: CASSHLIDRKYGYTF; CDR3 DNA: TGTGCCAGCAGCCACCTGATAGACAGGAAATATGGCTACACCTTC